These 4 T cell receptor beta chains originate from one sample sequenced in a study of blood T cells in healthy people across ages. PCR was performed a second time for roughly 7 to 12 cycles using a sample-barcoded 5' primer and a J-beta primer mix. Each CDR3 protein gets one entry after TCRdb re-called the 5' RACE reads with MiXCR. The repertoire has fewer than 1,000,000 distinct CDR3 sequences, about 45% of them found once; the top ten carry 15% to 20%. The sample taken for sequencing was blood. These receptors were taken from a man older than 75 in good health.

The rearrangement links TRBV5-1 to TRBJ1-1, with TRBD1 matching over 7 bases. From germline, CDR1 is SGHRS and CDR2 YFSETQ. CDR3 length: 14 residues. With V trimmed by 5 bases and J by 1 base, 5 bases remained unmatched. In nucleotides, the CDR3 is TGCGCCAGCAGTAACAGGGGCGAGAACACTGAAGCTTTCTTT. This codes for CASSNRGENTEAFF.

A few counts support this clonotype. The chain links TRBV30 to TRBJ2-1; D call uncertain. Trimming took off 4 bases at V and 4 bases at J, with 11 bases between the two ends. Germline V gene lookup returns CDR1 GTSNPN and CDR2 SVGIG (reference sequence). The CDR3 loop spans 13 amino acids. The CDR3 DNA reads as TGTGCCTGGACACCTAGTTTTTACAATGAGCAGTTCTTC. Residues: CAWTPSFYNEQFF.

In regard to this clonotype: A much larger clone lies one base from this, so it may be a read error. As DNA, the CDR3 is TGCAGCGTTGAAGTACTAGCATCCAATGAGCAGTTCTTC. Translated, it gives CSVEVLASNEQFF. This chain links TRBV29-1 with TRBJ2-1; weak D call: TRBD2 (6 bases). The CDR3 spans 13 residues. V shed 1 base and J shed 6 bases, with 10 bases lying between them. Germline loops: CDR1 SQVTM, CDR2 ANQGSEA.

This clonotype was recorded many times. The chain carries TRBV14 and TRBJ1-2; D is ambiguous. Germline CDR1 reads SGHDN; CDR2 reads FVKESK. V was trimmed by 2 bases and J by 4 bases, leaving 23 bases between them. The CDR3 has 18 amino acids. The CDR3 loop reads CASSQFHRSTQPTYGYTF. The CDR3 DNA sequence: TGTGCCAGCAGCCAATTTCATCGATCCACTCAGCCCACCTATGGCTACACCTTC.